Below, one TCR beta chain is given with its context. Germline V lookup: CDR1 MGHRA, CDR2 YSYEKL. CDR3 length: 17 amino acids. Trimming took 2 bases from V and 4 from J; bases not matched to a gene: 9. Original processing notes: How many nucleated cells were present was estimated from reference gene primer amplification. Here immunoSEQ multiplex PCR was the method, and the copy in TCRdb shows in-frame clones only, minus some. V and J calls and clone size are as listed in that table; D and trimming were resolved from the DNA. The table lists 160,000 or so clones, approximately 80% of them singletons. This specimen comes from a study of blood T cell repertoires in COVID-19. On the study more broadly: From T cells, B-cell-depleted T cells, or PBMCs came the material, which was cDNA or gDNA.

Assignments of participants to cohorts depended upon their own reported clinical history. Resolution of symptoms, clearance, or two negative PCRs was present in recovered Cohort 3 donors. This sequence was found in a woman in her fifties or sixties who had recovered from COVID-19. Sequenced input: PBMCs or T cells enriched from blood (not recorded which). The chain carries TRBV4-1 and TRBJ2-1; the match to TRBD2 covers 9 bases. The CDR3 sequence: CASSQHLNSGGYNEQFF. The CDR3, as DNA: TGCGCCAGCAGCCAACACTTGAACAGCGGGGGGTACAATGAGCAGTTCTTC.